The subject of this entry is one T cell receptor beta chain. TCRdb's copy holds only in-frame clones and misses some; the assay was immunoSEQ multiplex PCR. The data show 170,000 or so clones, around nine tenths seen once. While infection was still active, Seattle patients were enrolled and then followed longitudinally. The sample comes from a study of blood T cell repertoires in COVID-19. The CDR3 is made up of 16 amino acids. Germline CDR1 SQVTM, CDR2 ANQGSEA. Trimming removed 0 bases at V and 0 bases at J, with 12 bases between. What was sequenced was peripheral blood. The TCR was taken from a man in his sixties with COVID-19, enrolled during active disease. The J gene is TRBJ1-3, the V gene TRBV29-1, with unresolved D. The CDR3 nucleotides are TGCAGCGTTGAAGATCAAACCCCCGGCTCTGGAAACACCATATATTTT. The encoded protein is CSVEDQTPGSGNTIYF. The full variable domain, in which reference TRBV29-1 and TRBJ1-3 provide the parts outside the CDR3, is SAVISQKPSRDICQRGTSLTIQCQVDSQVTMMFWYRQQPGQSLTLIATANQGSEATYESGFVIDKFPISRPNLTFSTLTVSNMSPEDSSIYLCSVEDQTPGSGNTIYFGEGSWLTVV.